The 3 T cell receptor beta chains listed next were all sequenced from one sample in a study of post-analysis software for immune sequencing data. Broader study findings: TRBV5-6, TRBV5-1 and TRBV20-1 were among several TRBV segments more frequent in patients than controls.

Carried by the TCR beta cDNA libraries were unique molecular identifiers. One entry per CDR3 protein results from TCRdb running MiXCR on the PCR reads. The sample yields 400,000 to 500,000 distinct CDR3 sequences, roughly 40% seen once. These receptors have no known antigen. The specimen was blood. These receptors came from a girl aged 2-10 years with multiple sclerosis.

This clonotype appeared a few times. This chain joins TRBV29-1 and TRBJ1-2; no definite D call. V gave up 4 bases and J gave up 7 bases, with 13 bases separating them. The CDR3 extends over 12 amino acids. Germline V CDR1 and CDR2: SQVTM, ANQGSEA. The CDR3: CSVGGGWVGYTF. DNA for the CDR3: TGCAGCGTTGGCGGTGGTTGGGTTGGCTACACCTTC.

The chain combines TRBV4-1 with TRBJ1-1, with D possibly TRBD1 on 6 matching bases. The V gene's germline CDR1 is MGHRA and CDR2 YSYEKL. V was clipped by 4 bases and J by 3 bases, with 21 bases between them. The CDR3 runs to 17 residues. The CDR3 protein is CASSLGWGRREDTEAFF. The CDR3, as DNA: TGCGCCAGCAGCCTGGGTTGGGGGCGCAGGGAGGACACTGAAGCTTTCTTT.

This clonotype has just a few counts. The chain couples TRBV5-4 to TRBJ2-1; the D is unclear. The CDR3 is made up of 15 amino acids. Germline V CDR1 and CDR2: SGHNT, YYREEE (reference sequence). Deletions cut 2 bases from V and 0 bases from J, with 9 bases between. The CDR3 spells CASSFGSSSYNEQFF. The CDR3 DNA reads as TGTGCCAGCAGCTTTGGGTCTAGCTCCTACAATGAGCAGTTCTTC.